This T cell receptor (beta chain) appears in the sequencing data of a study of OX40 agonist ivuxolimab in advanced cancers. Looking at the study overall: Of the patients, three showed partial responses, one with hepatocellular carcinoma and two with cutaneous melanoma. Study-level findings and limits: The study found that CD8+ T cells averaged more expanded clones than CD4+.

A note on this clone: What it binds is unknown.

This table comes from immunoSEQ multiplex PCR, and its TCRdb copy is limited to in-frame clones, with some not included. Here the sample spans about 26,000 clones, 76% being singletons. Sequenced here: CD4+ or CD8+ T cells sorted from blood, sampled in a trial of the OX40 agonist ivuxolimab. This receptor was taken from an adult with an advanced solid tumor such as melanoma, head and neck, liver or kidney cancer.

The CDR3 sequence is CASSFSSGPGMNTEAFF. CDR3 DNA sequence: TGTGCCAGCAGCTTCTCTTCAGGGCCGGGAATGAACACTGAAGCTTTCTTT. This sequence joins TRBV11-2 and TRBJ1-1, with D maybe TRBD1 (5 bases). Per germline, CDR1 SGHAT and CDR2 FQNNGV. Trimming removed 3 bases from V and 0 bases from J, with 17 bases in between. CDR3 size: 17 residues.